Sequencing of this T cell receptor beta chain was carried out in a study of tumor-infiltrating lymphocytes in localized non-small cell lung cancer. Study as a whole: From each patient, both tumor and uninvolved lung, non-adjacent to tumor, were sampled. General study results and limits: TCR sequencing covered a subset of patients with enough tissue. No T-cell fraction difference was seen between IM1 and IM2 tumors. No link was found between tumor T-cell fraction and recurrence-free survival.

Note on this clone: Its matching antigen is unknown.

This CDR3 region has 17 residues. V lost 0 bases to trimming and J lost 5 bases; unmatched junction nucleotides: 7. CDR1 and CDR2 from the germline V gene are SGHRS and YFSETQ. TCRdb's copy holds only in-frame clones and misses some; the assay was immunoSEQ multiplex PCR. The data show some 15,000 clones, 80% to 90% seen once. This chain uses TRBV5-1 with TRBJ2-1, with TRBD2 matching over 11 bases. The sequence was collected from a human donor with non-small cell lung cancer. The source material was lung tumor tissue. In DNA, the CDR3 is TGCGCCAGCAGCTTGGCCGGGCTAGCGGGAGGAAACAATGAGCAGTTCTTC. Protein product: CASSLAGLAGGNNEQFF.